These 27 T cell receptor beta chains were all obtained from the same sample, sequenced in a study of blood T cell repertoires in COVID-19. Clones were sequenced by immunoSEQ multiplex PCR, and TCRdb holds only the in-frame ones, with some missing. The sample has 130,000 to 150,000 clones; 89% are singletons. Sequenced sample: peripheral blood. These receptors originate from a human donor in a cohort sampled during active COVID-19.

The genes are TRBV9 and TRBJ2-7; the match to TRBD1 covers 11 bases. This CDR3 region has 14 residues. The trim removed 4 bases at V and 6 bases at J, leaving 6 bases unmatched. Germline CDR1 reads SGDLS; CDR2 reads YYNGEE. The CDR3 reads CASSQGQGAVEQYF. In DNA form, the CDR3 reads TGTGCCAGCAGCCAAGGACAGGGGGCTGTCGAGCAGTACTTC.

V and J are TRBV5-8 and TRBJ1-4; 7 positions agree with TRBD1. Germline assignment: CDR1 SGHTS and CDR2 YDEGEE. The CDR3 totals 12 residues. The ends lost 1 base at V and 14 bases at J; junction bases unmatched: 5. Here the CDR3 DNA reads TGTGCCAGCAGCTTGCGACAGGGCAAGCTGTTTTTT. It translates to CASSLRQGKLFF. The full variable domain, rest sourced from reference TRBV5-8 and TRBJ1-4, is EAGVTQSPTHLIKTRGQQATLRCSPISGHTSVYWYQQALGLGLQFLLWYDEGEERNRGNFPPRFSGRQFPNYSSELNVNALELEDSALYLCASSLRQGKLFFGSGTQLSVL.

This clone was seen once. The chain recombines TRBV7-9 with TRBJ1-1; D gene uncertain. Trimming took 1 base from V and 6 from J, leaving 15 bases between them. There are 15 residues in the CDR3. Looked up from germline, CDR1 is SEHNR and CDR2 is FQNEAQ (reference sequence). The CDR3 bases are TGTGCCAGCAGCTTAGGCAGCCCGTACGGGGCTGAAGCTTTCTTT. The encoded protein is CASSLGSPYGAEAFF.

J is TRBJ1-6 and V is TRBV11-2; D unclear. This CDR3 is built from 13 residues. V was shortened by 3 bases and J by 7 bases, with 7 bases between the two germline ends. Per the germline V gene, CDR1 is SGHAT and CDR2 is FQNNGV. For the CDR3, the DNA is TGTGCCAGCAGCTTGGGCGTGAATTCACCCCTCCACTTT. The encoded protein is CASSLGVNSPLHF.

The chain couples TRBV2 to TRBJ2-1, with a possible D match to TRBD2 (6 bases). In germline, CDR1 is SNHLY, CDR2 FYNNEI. The V and J ends lost 1 base and 9 bases respectively, with 7 bases between them. The CDR3 has 12 residues. CDR3 coding DNA: TGTGCCAGCAGTGAAGTGGGGGGTGAGCAGTTCTTC. It encodes CASSEVGGEQFF.

V and J are TRBV9 and TRBJ1-2; 8 bases fit TRBD1. The germline gives CDR1 SGDLS, CDR2 YYNGEE. Losses at the gene ends were 4 bases for V and 4 bases for J; bases not matched to a gene: 9. CDR3 length: 15 residues. This chain's CDR3 is CASSSDRGLAYGYTF. DNA for the CDR3: TGTGCCAGCAGCTCAGACAGGGGACTCGCCTATGGCTACACCTTC.

The chain is built from TRBV3-1 (or the pseudogene TRBV3-2) and TRBJ1-1; D gene uncertain. The CDR3 contains 12 residues. V shed 3 bases and J shed 4 bases, with 6 bases lying between them. The germline gives CDR1 LGHDT, CDR2 YNNKEL (reference sequence). As DNA, the CDR3 is TGTGCCAGCAGCCATGCAGGCACTGAAGCTTTCTTT. Encoded protein: CASSHAGTEAFF.

This chain joins TRBV30 and TRBJ1-1, with D perhaps matching TRBD1 (5 bases). V was trimmed by 4 bases and J by 8 bases, leaving 20 bases between them. The CDR3 is 14 amino acids. CDR1 and CDR2 (germline): GTSNPN, SVGIG (reference sequence). As DNA, the CDR3 is TGTGCCTGGACGGGGGTGGGCATCCTCCCCGAAGCTTTCTTT. The encoded protein is CAWTGVGILPEAFF.

The chain employs TRBV3-1 (or the pseudogene TRBV3-2) and TRBJ2-1, with D uncertain. Trimming took 0 bases from V and 4 from J, leaving 13 bases between them. The germline V gene has CDR1 LGHDT and CDR2 YNNKEL (reference sequence). The length of the CDR3 is 16 residues. CDR3 residues: CASSQDDSLRYNEQFF. Here the CDR3 DNA reads TGTGCCAGCAGCCAAGATGACTCCTTAAGGTACAATGAGCAGTTCTTC.

The genes are TRBV27 and TRBJ2-3; D is possibly TRBD1 (5 bases). This CDR3 spans 14 amino acids. Trimming removed 2 bases from V and 4 bases from J, with 10 bases in between. Germline CDR1 and CDR2: MNHEY and SMNVEV (reference sequence). Here the CDR3 DNA reads TGTGCCAGCAGTTTAGGTCAAGGGGCAGATACGCAGTATTTT. Protein product: CASSLGQGADTQYF.

The chain uses TRBV3-1 (or the pseudogene TRBV3-2) and TRBJ2-3, with TRBD2 matching 10 bases. This CDR3 comprises 18 residues. Germline V gene lookup returns CDR1 LGHDT and CDR2 YNNKEL (reference sequence). Losses at the gene ends were 0 bases for V and 4 bases for J; bases not matched to a gene: 10. CDR3 bases: TGTGCCAGCAGCCAAGACTTCTGGGCTAGCGGGGGATCAGATACGCAGTATTTT. This gives the protein CASSQDFWASGGSDTQYF.

The V and J genes are TRBV18 and TRBJ2-3, with a weak D call TRBD1 (6 bases). The length of the CDR3 is 16 residues. V dropped 3 bases and J dropped 2 bases, with 15 bases sitting between them. The germline V gene has CDR1 KGHSH and CDR2 LQKENI. This CDR3 is CASSPERDIFTDTQYF. The CDR3 bases are TGTGCCAGCTCACCCGAACGGGACATCTTCACAGATACGCAGTATTTT. Looking up the rest from reference TRBV18 and TRBJ2-3 gives the full variable domain: NAGVMQNPRHLVRRRGQEARLRCSPMKGHSHVYWYRQLPEEGLKFMVYLQKENIIDESGMPKERFSAEFPKEGPSILRIQQVVRGDSAAYFCASSPERDIFTDTQYFGPGTRLTVL.

The chain recombines TRBV18 with TRBJ1-2; D is unclear. The CDR3 runs 13 residues. Trimming stripped 2 bases from V and 8 bases from J, with 12 bases between. The germline V gene has CDR1 KGHSH and CDR2 LQKENI. CDR3: CASSPGRYGGYTF. CDR3 DNA sequence: TGTGCCAGCTCACCAGGGAGGTACGGCGGCTACACCTTC.

V usage is TRBV10-3 and J usage is TRBJ2-5; TRBD2 aligns across 9 bases. The CDR3 is made up of 15 amino acids. V shed 4 bases and J 5 bases; nucleotides not matched to a gene: 8. Germline CDR1 ENHRY, CDR2 SYGVKD. DNA of the CDR3: TGTGCCATCAGTGCTGGTAGCGCGGGGGGGGAGACCCAGTACTTC. Its translation: CAISAGSAGGETQYF.

This clone was seen repeatedly, ten times or more. The chain joins TRBV12-3 or TRBV12-4 to TRBJ1-2; D is undetermined. The V gene lost 8 bases and the J gene lost 4 bases, with 11 bases spanning the gap. The CDR3 covers 12 residues. The CDR3 DNA sequence: TGTGCCAGCGTCAAACTAGGCTATGGCTACACCTTC. It is translated as CASVKLGYGYTF.

This chain's CDR3 is CASSPLIQGVNTEAFF. The CDR3 DNA reads as TGTGCCAGTAGTCCCCTTATACAGGGTGTGAACACTGAAGCTTTCTTT. The rearrangement uses TRBV19 and TRBJ1-1; D perhaps matches TRBD1 (6 bases). Deletions cut 5 bases from V and 0 bases from J, with 16 bases between. Germline CDR1 reads LNHDA; CDR2 reads SQIVND (reference sequence). This CDR3 spans 16 amino acids.

This clone came up a few times. The chain combines TRBV25-1 with TRBJ2-1; 7 bases fit TRBD2. From germline, CDR1 is MGHDK and CDR2 SYGVNS. With V trimmed by 4 bases and J by 6 bases, 12 bases remained unmatched. The CDR3 contains 16 residues. The CDR3 is CASSVKEGGWVNEQFF. In DNA form, the CDR3 reads TGTGCCAGCAGTGTTAAGGAGGGAGGGTGGGTCAATGAGCAGTTCTTC.

This clone has more than one count but fewer than ten. The gene calls are TRBV7-8 and TRBJ1-6; 8 bases fit TRBD1. With V trimmed by 4 bases and J by 6 bases, 2 bases remained unmatched. CDR3 length: 14 residues. The V gene's germline CDR1 is SGHVS and CDR2 FQNEAQ. The CDR3 sequence is CASSSGQVNSPLHF. The CDR3 coding sequence is TGTGCCAGCAGCTCGGGACAGGTTAATTCACCCCTCCACTTT.

This chain connects TRBV19 to TRBJ2-3; D remains unclear. The V end was cut by 2 bases, the J end by 4 bases, with 10 bases between. Germline V gene sequence: CDR1 LNHDA, CDR2 SQIVND (reference sequence). This CDR3 is 14 amino acids long. The CDR3 loop reads CASSIISLPDTQYF. Written as DNA, the CDR3 is TGTGCCAGTAGTATAATTAGCCTGCCAGATACGCAGTATTTT.

Only one count was recorded for this clone. This chain joins TRBV3-1 (or the pseudogene TRBV3-2) and TRBJ2-7; 8 bases are a match to TRBD2. CDR1 LGHDT and CDR2 YNNKEL come from the germline V gene (reference sequence). The CDR3 is 14 residues long. V trimming: 2 bases; J trimming: 4 bases; junction bases outside the gene matches: 4. The CDR3 here is CASSQTTGGYEQYF. The DNA for the CDR3 is TGTGCCAGCAGCCAAACGACGGGGGGGTACGAGCAGTACTTC.

The chain's CDR3 is CASSKQTGGEGNIQYF. CDR3 coding DNA: TGTGCCAGCAGTAAACAGACAGGGGGCGAAGGAAACATTCAGTACTTC. The chain employs TRBV6-2 or TRBV6-3 and TRBJ2-4; 10 bases align to TRBD1. CDR3 length: 16 residues. Germline assignment: CDR1 MNHEY and CDR2 SVGEGT. J was trimmed by 6 bases and V by 5 bases; bases with no gene match: 10.

The chain recombines TRBV7-8 with TRBJ2-1; possibly TRBD1 for D (6 bases). The CDR3 runs to 16 residues. Germline loops: CDR1 SGHVS, CDR2 FQNEAQ. Trimming removed 5 bases from V and 4 bases from J, with 18 bases in between. In DNA form, the CDR3 reads TGTGCCAGCAGCCTCCTCCGGGACACCTTATACAATGAGCAGTTCTTC. Protein sequence: CASSLLRDTLYNEQFF.

This sequence joins TRBV27 and TRBJ2-7; 7 bases agree with TRBD1. V gave up 2 bases and J gave up 8 bases; unmatched junction bases: 15. The germline V gene encodes CDR1 MNHEY and CDR2 SMNVEV (reference sequence). CDR3 length: 16 residues. The CDR3 is CASSLRGDSPLTKQYF. In DNA form, the CDR3 reads TGTGCCAGCAGTTTAAGAGGGGACAGTCCCCTTACGAAGCAGTACTTC.

This sequence joins TRBV2 and TRBJ1-2; perhaps TRBD1 as D (5 bases). The V gene lost 7 bases and the J gene lost 7 bases, with 13 bases spanning the gap. Germline V lookup: CDR1 SNHLY, CDR2 FYNNEI. CDR3 length equals 12 residues. CDR3 DNA sequence: TGTGCCAGCACGGGGGAGGTCGGTGGCTACACCTTC. Protein product: CASTGEVGGYTF. Supplemented by reference TRBV2 and TRBJ1-2, the full variable domain reads EPEVTQTPSHQVTQMGQEVILRCVPISNHLYFYWYRQILGQKVEFLVSFYNNEISEKSEIFDDQFSVERPDGSNFTLKIRSTKLEDSAMYFCASTGEVGGYTFGSGTRLTVV.

The rearrangement joins TRBV9 to TRBJ2-2, with 14 bases matching TRBD2. V lost 4 bases and J lost 2; bases outside the gene matches: 4. This CDR3 has 17 residues. Germline lookup yields CDR1 SGDLS and CDR2 YYNGEE. CDR3 residues: CASSLGLAGGNTGELFF. CDR3 coding DNA: TGTGCCAGCAGCCTCGGACTAGCGGGGGGTAACACCGGGGAGCTGTTTTTT. Full variable domain (remainder filled in from reference TRBV9 and TRBJ2-2): DSGVTQTPKHLITATGQRVTLRCSPRSGDLSVYWYQQSLDQGLQFLIQYYNGEERAKGNILERFSAQQFPDLHSELNLSSLELGDSALYFCASSLGLAGGNTGELFFGEGSRLTVL.

This chain connects TRBV6-5 to TRBJ1-2; a weak D match, TRBD1 (5 bases). Germline CDR1 is MNHEY and CDR2 is SVGAGI. V lost 6 bases, J lost 3 bases, and 14 bases lay in between. The length of the CDR3 is 14 residues. The CDR3 protein is CASRYNGGYYGYTF. CDR3 bases: TGTGCCAGCAGATATAACGGGGGGTACTATGGCTACACCTTC.

The chain couples TRBV24-1 to TRBJ2-2, with 10 bases that match TRBD2. Germline loops: CDR1 KGHDR, CDR2 SFDVKD. The CDR3 loop spans 17 amino acids. Trimming took 3 bases from V and 4 from J; bases not matched to a gene: 7. CDR3 in amino acids: CATSDPPPSGGTGELFF. For the CDR3, the DNA is TGTGCCACCAGTGATCCCCCTCCTAGCGGGGGCACCGGGGAGCTGTTTTTT.